This section outlines one TCR beta chain sequence together with its context. Its antigen is as yet unknown. This record comes from a study of vaccination and CD4 T cells after COVID-19. Study-wide background: Samples after vaccination came a median roughly eleven weeks past dose two, ranging 14 to 241. Cells were stimulated with overlapping spike peptide pools from SARS-CoV-2, HCoV-NL63, HCoV-OC43 and HCoV-229E.

The sample's treatment: approximately 10-day PBMC culture with coronavirus spike peptide pools or control peptides (ViraFEST assay). The Oncomine TCR Beta short-read assay was what sequenced the DNA obtained from cultured CD4+ T cells. TCRdb recomputed calls from the PCR reads with MiXCR, one row per CDR3 protein. This sample has under 15,000 distinct CDR3 sequences, with around 60% found just once. Unmatched junction bases numbered 14, after V lost 5 bases and J lost 9 bases. This CDR3 is 15 amino acids long. The germline V gene encodes CDR1 DFQATT and CDR2 SNEGSKA (reference sequence). The material sequenced was CD4+ T cells from blood, cultured in vitro. The chain joins TRBV20-1 to TRBJ2-1; the match to TRBD2 covers 9 bases. The source is a human donor who had recovered from COVID-19. CDR3 in DNA: TGCAGTGCTTCGTACCCCGGGACTAGCCTGTTTGAGCAGTTCTTC. Translated: CSASYPGTSLFEQFF.